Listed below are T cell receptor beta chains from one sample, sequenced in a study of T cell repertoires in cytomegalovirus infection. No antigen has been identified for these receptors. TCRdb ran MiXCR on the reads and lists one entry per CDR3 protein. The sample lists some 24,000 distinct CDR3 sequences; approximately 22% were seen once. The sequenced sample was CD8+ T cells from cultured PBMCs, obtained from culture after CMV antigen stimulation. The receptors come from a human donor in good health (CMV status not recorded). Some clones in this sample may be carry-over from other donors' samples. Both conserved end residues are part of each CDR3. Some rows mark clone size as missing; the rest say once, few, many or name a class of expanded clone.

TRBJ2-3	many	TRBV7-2	CASSPGLSTDTQYF
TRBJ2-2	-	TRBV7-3	CASSFYDRGTGELFF
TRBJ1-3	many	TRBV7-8	CASSPDTGYIGNTIYF
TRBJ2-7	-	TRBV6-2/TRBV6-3	CASSLDRFDEQYF
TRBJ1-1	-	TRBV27	CASSVDRATEAFF
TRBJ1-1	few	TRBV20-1	CSERGGNTEAFF
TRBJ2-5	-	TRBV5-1	CASSLGQGDVQETQYF
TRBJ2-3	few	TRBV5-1	CASSRTDTQYF
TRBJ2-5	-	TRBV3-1	CASSRGTSGETQYF
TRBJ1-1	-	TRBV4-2	CASSQGALNTEAFF
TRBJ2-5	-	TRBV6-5	CASSYSSFGLQETQYF
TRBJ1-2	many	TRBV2	CASRWGDGYTF
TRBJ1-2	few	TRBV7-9	CASSSPGQGALKAGYTF
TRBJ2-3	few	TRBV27	CASSTPRTGVRDTQYF
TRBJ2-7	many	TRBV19	CASSIGQETYEQYF
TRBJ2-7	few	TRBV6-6	CASSRSAGKAYEQYF
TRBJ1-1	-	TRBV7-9	CASSDRRGMNTEAFF
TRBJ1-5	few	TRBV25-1	CASLAHPSYSNQPQHF
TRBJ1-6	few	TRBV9	CASSVGTWLLEPLHF
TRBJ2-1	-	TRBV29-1	CSVATSGANEQFF
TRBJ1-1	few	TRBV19	CASGEDTNTEAFF
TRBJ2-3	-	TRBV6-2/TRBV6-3	CASSAGVSTDTQYF
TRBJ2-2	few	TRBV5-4	CASSPRGRGTGELFF
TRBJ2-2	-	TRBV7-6	CASSPVHGTGELFF